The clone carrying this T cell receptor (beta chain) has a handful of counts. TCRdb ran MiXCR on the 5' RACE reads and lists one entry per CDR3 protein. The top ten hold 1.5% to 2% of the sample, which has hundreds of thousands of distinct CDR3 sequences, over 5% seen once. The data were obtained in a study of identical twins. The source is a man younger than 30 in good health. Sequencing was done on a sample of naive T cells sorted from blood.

The CDR3 region has the DNA TGTGCCAGCAGCCGCCCCCGGGACAGTAACCTCTCTGGGGCCAACGTCCTGACTTTC. This sequence encodes CASSRPRDSNLSGANVLTF. The gene calls are TRBV7-3 and TRBJ2-6; the match to TRBD1 covers 7 bases. The CDR3 contains 19 residues. V shed 5 bases and J 0 bases; nucleotides not matched to a gene: 13. Germline V gives CDR1 SGHTA, CDR2 FQGTGA.